This T cell receptor beta chain came from a study of post-analysis software for immune sequencing data. Findings of the study overall: Relative to controls, patients had 4 or 5 TRBV segments at higher frequency, with TRBV5-6, TRBV5-1 and TRBV20-1 among these.

V trimming: 4 bases; J trimming: 0 bases; junction bases outside the gene matches: 4. The CDR3 is 16 residues long. Looked up from germline, CDR1 is SEHNR and CDR2 is FQNEAQ (reference sequence). Researchers reported that TCR beta cDNA libraries carried unique molecular identifiers. TCRdb used MiXCR to reprocess the PCR reads, holding one entry per CDR3 protein. The sample holds a few hundred thousand distinct CDR3 sequences; approximately 33% are singletons and the top ten take about an eighth. Notes on this clonotype: Its target is not known.

The sequence came from a girl aged 5-17 years with multiple sclerosis. V usage is TRBV7-9 and J usage is TRBJ2-1; TRBD2 agrees at 9 bases. Sequencing used blood. The CDR3, as DNA: TGTGCCAGCAGCTCGCGGGGGGGAAGCTCCTACAATGAGCAGTTCTTC. It encodes CASSSRGGSSYNEQFF.